This T cell receptor beta chain is drawn from a study of cytomegalovirus exposure and HLA in healthy donors (dated by TCRdb to about 2017). Notes on the research overall: An earlier analysis of 550 to 700 of the donors reported approximately 300 Gb of sequence data and 117 million unique TCR beta sequences from about 200 million T cells. Five DR-DQ haplotypes were treated as single units for association and clustering because of strong linkage in the cohort. Typing coverage differed by locus: A, B, C, DRB1 and DQB1 were typed in roughly 620-630 donors, DQA1 in approximately 520, DPA1 in around 580, and DPB1 in around 490. A later genetic analysis used genome-wide SNP genotypes for 398 of the 666 donors, treating that subset as a discovery cohort. HLA typing covered class I and class II loci at four-digit resolution. The aim of the study was to test whether cataloging public T cell receptors could identify signatures of past pathogen exposure. A separate validation cohort of roughly 120 different subjects was used in addition to the roughly 700-subject first cohort. In an earlier analysis of over 550 of the donors, high-throughput TCR beta sequencing was used to judge whether each TCR beta V gene segment behaved as functional or pseudogenic. On average, around 240,000 unique TCR beta nucleotide sequences were sequenced per donor among 398 genotyped donors of the cohort, with roughly 19% of those sequences being non-productive. Donor age, sex, ethnicity and CMV serostatus were compiled together with the repertoire data. An early release covering roughly 580 HLA-typed donors comprised approximately 300 gigabases of sequencing data and about 90 million unique TCR sequences. The genetic ancestry cluster associated with self-reported Caucasian donors included 81% of the 300 to 400 genotyped donors. To predict cytomegalovirus infection status, the study combined high-throughput TCR immunosequencing, statistical association of individual TCRs with disease status, and machine learning. A later analysis re-analyzed previously published TCR beta repertoires from approximately 700 donors and added high-resolution HLA genotyping to study TCR occurrence patterns. In the later analysis, no new phenotypic data were used to find candidate immune exposures; instead, reliance was placed on TCR beta sequences and their occurrence across donors. All discovery cohort repertoires had been generated using a single sequencing platform. Using immunosequencing, the study profiled T cell repertoires from fewer than 850 subjects and related those repertoires to cytomegalovirus serostatus.

The cohort was made up of under 800 healthy bone marrow donors. Cohort members were all nominally healthy when sampled, although unrecorded immune exposures were likely present. The donor tested CMV seropositive and was one of the 289 seropositive cohort members. A peripheral blood sample was provided by each donor, and peripheral blood mononuclear cells were used for TCR beta sequencing. Genomic DNA was extracted from the blood cell samples with the Qiagen DNeasy Blood Extraction Kit. Libraries were prepared through the immunoSEQ multiplex PCR assay. For the multiplex PCR, a mixture combining 60 forward primers for TCR Vbeta segments and 13 reverse primers for TCR Jbeta segments was used. The CDR3 region of rearranged TCR beta genes was amplified from genomic DNA with a multiplex PCR assay. On the Illumina HiSeq System, the amplified TCR beta libraries were sequenced as 87-base-pair reads. In the authors' own workflow: A later analysis tallied approximately 87 million unique TCR beta chains across the approximately 670 repertoires, and roughly 11 million of those chains were shared by two or more donors. Raw reads were error-corrected and collapsed into unique sequences with a nearest-neighbor algorithm that merged closely related sequences to remove PCR and sequencing errors. To assign V, D and J gene segments, CDR3 sequences were aligned to IMGT reference sequences. For a sequence to be retained, at least a six-nucleotide match to both a V gene segment and a J gene segment was required. A rearrangement was called productive if the CDR3 had no stop codons and remained in frame with V and J, and every other rearrangement was called non-productive. Following IMGT convention, CDR3 was defined as the stretch from the second conserved V-encoded cysteine up to the conserved J-encoded phenylalanine. Sequences without an unambiguous match to a single V gene segment were excluded from the earlier analysis of about 600 of the donors. In an earlier analysis of a few hundred of the donors, V segments were called functional above 56.7% productive rearrangements and were called segregating when the between-donor standard deviation exceeded 5%. A statistical classification framework was built for diagnosing cytomegalovirus status from the catalog of TCR beta chain sequences. In a later analysis, V and J genes were assigned by comparing TCR nucleotide sequences against IMGT/GENE-DB human TR gene sequences. The TCRdist pipeline was used in a later analysis to assign CDR3 sequences and most-parsimonious VDJ recombination scenarios. In a later analysis, each TCR beta chain was defined by its CDR3 amino acid sequence together with its V-gene family, and reads lacking a unique V-gene family were excluded. As a way to deal with suspected cross-contamination and a sequencing artifact, a later analysis dropped 450 to 700 nucleotide sequences that were highly shared and had low generation probability. In a later analysis, a clonal expansion index for each public chain was calculated from normalized within-repertoire ranks of inferred template counts. A later analysis computed generation probabilities with a VDJ recombination model fitted to out-of-frame rearrangements, and checked the results against IGoR. Hypergeometric tests were used in a later analysis to score TCR-TCR, TCR-HLA and TCR-CMV co-occurrence, with a repertoire-size bias correction applied to the TCR pairs. False discovery rates were estimated in a later analysis by permuting HLA or CMV assignments 20 times. A later analysis grouped co-occurring TCRs with DBSCAN, adding TCRdist sequence similarity when clustering within HLA-allele-positive subsets. Repertoires with fewer than 30,000 or more than 120,000 public chains were left out of co-occurrence clustering, as were several repertoires with anomalous nucleotide sharing. The clones in this table, taken by TCRdb from immuneACCESS, are in-frame only. Not every clone is retained; where verified, under half of the shortfall comes from an unresolved V gene, and the cause of the rest is unknown. V and J calls and clone size are given by that table; D and trimming were obtained from the DNA. The sample profile shows about 130,000 clones; about 66% of them were found once. Roughly 1.6% of the sample rests with the top ten.

Overall study outcomes, separate from this receptor: Several of the top co-occurrence clusters appeared to be linked to parvovirus B19, influenza, CMV and Epstein-Barr virus, according to a later analysis. According to a later analysis, most CMV-associated TCR beta chains appeared to be HLA-restricted, and the HLA associations seemed to be driven largely by CMV exposure. Compared with the roughly 700-donor mean, donors in an Asian-associated ancestry cluster had fewer N-insertions in productive TCRs, according to a later genetic analysis. A further reported finding was that TCR beta sequences accurately predicted the HLA-A and HLA-B alleles for most subjects in the first cohort. The cohort was sequenced for TCR beta chains only, and without alpha or paired-chain data the features that could be detected were limited. Because counts were too low, some 17 rarely observed V segments, including chromosome 9 orphons, were excluded from the earlier analysis of around 590 of the donors. Strong co-occurrence of HLA alleles, especially DR and DQ, made assigning TCR associations to individual alleles difficult. Most TCR sequences were observed very rarely across donors, whereas some public TCRs were present in many individuals. Compared with equally common non-associated chains, HLA-associated TCR beta chains in a later analysis were more clonally expanded and had lower generation probabilities. An earlier analysis of approximately 570 of the donors showed that most TCR beta V segments appeared in productive rearrangements either about 90% or about 30% of the time, which broadly matched IMGT annotations. Immune exposure information for the cohort was limited to CMV serostatus. A cluster of highly shared sequence variants was judged likely to represent a technical artifact of the sequencing pipeline. Because the 87-base-pair reads could not distinguish some IMGT-functional V segments, including TRBV6-2 and TRBV6-3, those segments were excluded. Cytomegalovirus status was reported to be diagnosed by the classifier with high specificity and sensitivity in both the original and validation cohorts. The authors suggested that the approach could potentially be generalized to other disease states and immunological phenotypes. Three of the identified cytomegalovirus-associated TCR beta chains were confirmed in vitro to be specific for cytomegalovirus antigens. Specific HLA alleles were associated with around 18,000 TCR beta sequences at a false discovery rate of 0.05 in a later analysis. Sequencing depth was assumed to be roughly uniform across donors in the presence/absence analyses, though that assumption may not hold. Because HLA typing was unavailable for some donors at each locus, only the typed subset was used in association tests. An association between a missense DCLRE1C variant and V-gene and J-gene trimming of TCR beta chains was found in a later genetic analysis and replicated in an independent cohort. Linkage disequilibrium might explain the correlated functional status among segregating V segments, but an unknown experimental factor could not be excluded. In a later analysis, TCR association rates were found to vary across HLA loci, with the most associated TCRs seen for DRB1 alleles and the fewest for HLA-C alleles. The study listed approximately 160 TCR beta chains as associated with cytomegalovirus.

For this clone: What this receptor recognizes is not known. No base-level quality is on record; no much larger clone is a single base apart.

Trimming leaves V shorter by 4 bases and J shorter by 4 bases, with the junction holding 5 bases beyond the gene matches. The CDR3, from cysteine to phenylalanine, totals 14 residues. Only the CDR3 portion is preserved as DNA: 42 bases, with reading frame beginning at the first base. Via the germline V gene, CDR1 is SGHRS and CDR2 YFSETQ. The V gene is TRBV5-1 and the J gene is TRBJ2-5; 9 bases in the middle match TRBD2. Sequenced: PBMCs. The TCR sequence derives from a man younger than 40 in good health and CMV-seropositive. The DNA reads as follows: TGCGCCAGCAGCATTACTAGCGGGTTAGAGACCCAGTACTTC. Its translation reads: CASSITSGLETQYF.